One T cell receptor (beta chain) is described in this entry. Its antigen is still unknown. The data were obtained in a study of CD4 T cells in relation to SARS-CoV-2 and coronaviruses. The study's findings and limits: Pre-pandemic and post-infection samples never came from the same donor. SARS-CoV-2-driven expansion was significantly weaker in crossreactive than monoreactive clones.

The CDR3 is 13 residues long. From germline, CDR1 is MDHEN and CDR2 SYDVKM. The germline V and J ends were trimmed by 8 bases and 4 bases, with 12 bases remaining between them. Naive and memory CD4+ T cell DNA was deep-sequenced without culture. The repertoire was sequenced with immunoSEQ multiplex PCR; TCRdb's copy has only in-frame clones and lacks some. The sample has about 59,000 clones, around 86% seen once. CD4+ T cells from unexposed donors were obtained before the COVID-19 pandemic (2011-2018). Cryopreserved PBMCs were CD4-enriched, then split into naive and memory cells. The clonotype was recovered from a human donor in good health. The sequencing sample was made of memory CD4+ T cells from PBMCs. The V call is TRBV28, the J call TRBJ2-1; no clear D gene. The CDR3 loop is CASAAKAYNEQFF. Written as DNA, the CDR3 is TGTGCCAGCGCAGCAAAAGCATACAATGAGCAGTTCTTC.